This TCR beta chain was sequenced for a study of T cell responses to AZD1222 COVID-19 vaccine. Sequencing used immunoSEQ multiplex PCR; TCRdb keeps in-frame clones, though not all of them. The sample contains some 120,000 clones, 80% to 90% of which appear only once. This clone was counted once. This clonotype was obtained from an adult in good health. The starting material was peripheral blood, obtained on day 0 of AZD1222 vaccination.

The CDR3 spells CASSQGTGGGELFF. DNA of the CDR3: TGTGCCAGCAGCCAAGGGACAGGGGGCGGCGAGCTGTTTTTT. The chain carries TRBV13 and TRBJ2-2; 12 bases match TRBD1. The junction had 6 bases not matched to a gene; V was cut back by 5 bases and J by 11 bases. Germline-derived CDR1 and CDR2 are PRHDT and FYEKMQ (reference sequence). The length of the CDR3 is 14 residues.